These 29 T cell receptor beta chains were sequenced from one sample in a study of T cell repertoires in cytomegalovirus infection. TCRdb reanalysed the reads using MiXCR and keeps one entry per CDR3 protein. The sample contains 150,000 to 190,000 distinct CDR3 sequences, 20% to 25% of which appear only once. Sequenced material: PBMCs. These receptors all stem from a human donor in good health (CMV status not recorded). Some clones in this sample may be carry-over from other donors' samples.

The chain combines TRBV11-2 with TRBJ1-3, with D tentatively TRBD1 (5 bases). Germline CDR1 reads SGHAT; CDR2 reads FQNNGV. The ends were cut back, 5 bases at V and 2 bases at J, with 13 bases in the middle. The CDR3 extends over 15 amino acids. CDR3 bases: TGTGCCAGCAGCCTCGGACATCGGACTGGAAACACCATATATTTT. Translating gives CASSLGHRTGNTIYF.

This chain links TRBV30 with TRBJ1-1; the D is unclear. The germline gives CDR1 GTSNPN, CDR2 SVGIG (reference sequence). Trimming shortened V by 2 bases and J by 0 bases, and 4 bases separated the two germline ends. The CDR3 extends over 12 amino acids. For the CDR3, the DNA is TGTGCCTGGAGTAACATGAACACTGAAGCTTTCTTT. Translation gives CAWSNMNTEAFF.

This clonotype was detected a few times. The genes are TRBV24-1 and TRBJ1-2, with a possible D match to TRBD1 (5 bases). V was cut by 7 bases and J by 2 bases, with 10 bases left in between. The CDR3 is 13 residues long. The germline gives CDR1 KGHDR, CDR2 SFDVKD. The CDR3, as DNA: TGTGCCACCAGCATCGACAGAAACTATGGCTACACCTTC. Translated: CATSIDRNYGYTF.

This clonotype was picked up many times. The CDR3 sequence: CASSLGGWGETQYF. The CDR3, as DNA: TGTGCCAGCAGTTTGGGAGGTTGGGGAGAGACCCAGTACTTC. This sequence joins TRBV28 and TRBJ2-5, with a tentative D call TRBD2 (6 bases). Germline V gene sequence: CDR1 MDHEN, CDR2 SYDVKM. This CDR3 contains 14 residues. V lost 3 bases to trimming and J lost 4 bases, with 12 bases between them.

Many counts were recorded for this clonotype. The chain combines TRBV5-6 with TRBJ2-7; D not certain. The CDR3 contains 14 residues. CDR1 and CDR2 from the germline V gene are SGHDT and YYEEEE. V lost 0 bases and J 2 bases, leaving 9 bases between the germline ends. The CDR3 protein is CASSLEVQTYEQYF. For the CDR3, the DNA is TGTGCCAGCAGCTTGGAGGTCCAGACCTACGAGCAGTACTTC.

A note on this clonotype: A much larger clone sits a single nucleotide away, making a read error possible. This rearrangement joins TRBV6-2 or TRBV6-3 to TRBJ2-1, with TRBD2 identical over 9 bases. The CDR3 has 15 residues. Losses at the gene ends were 6 bases for V and 2 bases for J; bases not matched to a gene: 5. CDR1 and CDR2 (germline): MNHEY, SVGEGT. The CDR3 here is CASRSLAGAYNEQFF. The CDR3, as DNA: TGTGCCAGCAGATCGTTAGCGGGGGCCTACAATGAGCAGTTCTTC.

The chain combines TRBV11-2 with TRBJ2-7; 7 nucleotides align to TRBD1. The CDR3 consists of 12 residues. V trimming: 6 bases; J trimming: 6 bases; junction bases outside the gene matches: 5. From germline, CDR1 is SGHAT and CDR2 FQNNGV. In nucleotides, the CDR3 is TGTGCCAGCAGTCAAGACAGGGCCGAGCAGTACTTC. Encoded protein: CASSQDRAEQYF.

The chain couples TRBV19 to TRBJ1-1; maybe TRBD1 (6 bases). Germline V gives CDR1 LNHDA, CDR2 SQIVND (reference sequence). The length of the CDR3 is 17 residues. Trimming removed 3 bases at V and 1 base at J, with 18 bases between. CDR3 region: CASSIPSAGAGNTEAFF. The CDR3 nucleotides are TGTGCCAGTAGTATTCCGTCGGCAGGGGCCGGGAACACTGAAGCTTTCTTT.

This clonotype was picked up a small number of times. The rearrangement joins TRBV6-5 to TRBJ2-4; the match to TRBD2 covers 7 bases. Germline-derived CDR1 and CDR2 are MNHEY and SVGAGI. V gave up 3 bases and J gave up 8 bases; unmatched junction bases: 1. This CDR3 region has 12 residues. The CDR3 DNA reads as TGTGCCAGCAGTTATGGGGGGGACATTCAGTACTTC. It encodes CASSYGGDIQYF.

The chain links TRBV6-1 to TRBJ2-5; D is unclear. Germline CDR1 and CDR2: MNHNS and SASEGT. The V gene lost 4 bases and the J gene lost 1 base, with 7 bases spanning the gap. The CDR3 sequence is 13 residues long. The CDR3 reads CASSAPSQETQYF. The CDR3 DNA sequence: TGTGCCAGCAGTGCCCCGAGCCAAGAGACCCAGTACTTC.

V and J are TRBV28 and TRBJ1-5; D remains ambiguous. Trimming removed 1 base at V and 7 bases at J, with 11 bases between. The germline V gene has CDR1 MDHEN and CDR2 SYDVKM. The CDR3 runs to 14 residues. The CDR3 sequence is CASSLSGRNQPQHF. DNA for the CDR3: TGTGCCAGCAGTTTATCGGGGAGAAACCAGCCCCAGCATTTT.

This clonotype has just a few counts. The V gene is TRBV27, the J gene TRBJ2-3, with D possibly matching TRBD2 (7 bases). The germline V gene has CDR1 MNHEY and CDR2 SMNVEV (reference sequence). The CDR3 is 15 amino acids. Between the trimmed V and J ends, which lost 8 bases and 0 bases, there was a span of 15 bases. CDR3 amino acids: CASAHRGASTDTQYF. The DNA of the CDR3 is TGTGCCAGCGCCCATCGGGGGGCGAGCACAGATACGCAGTATTTT.

The table lists this clonotype with a few counts. The rearrangement uses TRBV9 and TRBJ1-2; D is unresolved. The CDR3 consists of 14 residues. The germline V gene encodes CDR1 SGDLS and CDR2 YYNGEE. Trimming took 0 bases from V and 3 from J, leaving 9 bases between them. The CDR3 protein is CASSVAVEDYGYTF. Written as DNA, the CDR3 is TGTGCCAGCAGCGTAGCTGTAGAGGACTATGGCTACACCTTC.

This clonotype has a handful of counts. The rearrangement uses TRBV5-1 and TRBJ2-2, with no clear D. Germline-derived CDR1 and CDR2 are SGHRS and YFSETQ. The length of the CDR3 is 17 residues. V lost 4 bases, J lost 1 base, and 17 bases lay in between. CDR3 sequence: CASSHLNRKQNTGELFF. As DNA, the CDR3 is TGCGCCAGCAGCCACCTGAATCGAAAACAGAACACCGGGGAGCTGTTTTTT.

V is TRBV7-6 and J is TRBJ2-1, with D possibly being TRBD2 (5 bases). Germline V gives CDR1 SGHVS, CDR2 FNYEAQ. CDR3 size: 14 residues. The V end lost 7 bases, the J end lost 7 bases, and 17 bases lay between the germline ends. The DNA of the CDR3 is TGTGCCAGCACTACCGGGGTGGAAGGGAATGAGCAGTTCTTC. Translation: CASTTGVEGNEQFF. Full variable domain (missing parts from reference TRBV7-6 and TRBJ2-1): GAGVSQSPRYKVTKRGQDVALRCDPISGHVSLYWYRQALGQGPEFLTYFNYEAQQDKSGLPNDRFSAERPEGSISTLTIQRTEQRDSAMYRCASTTGVEGNEQFFGPGTRLTVL.

This clonotype was detected many times. This chain uses TRBV12-3 or TRBV12-4 with TRBJ2-7; no clear D. V was shortened by 4 bases and J by 2 bases, with 6 bases between the two germline ends. There are 12 residues in the CDR3. CDR3 sequence (DNA): TGTGCCAGCAGTTCCGTCGCCTACGAGCAGTACTTC. Translation gives CASSSVAYEQYF.

This chain links TRBV19 with TRBJ2-7, with 7 bases identical to TRBD2. Germline CDR1 LNHDA, CDR2 SQIVND (reference sequence). CDR3 length: 16 amino acids. With 5 bases clipped from V and 7 bases from J, the junction kept 17 bases outside the gene matches. CDR3 coding DNA: TGTGCCAGTAGTTCTTCCTTAGCGCCGGGGAGGGGTGAGCAGTACTTC. Protein: CASSSSLAPGRGEQYF.

The table lists this clonotype with many counts. The chain joins TRBV4-1 to TRBJ2-1; 12 bases agree with TRBD1. V lost 9 bases and J lost 10; bases outside the gene matches: 7. The CDR3 runs to 13 residues. Germline CDR1 reads MGHRA; CDR2 reads YSYEKL. CDR3 amino acids: CASGTGGWREQFF. DNA of the CDR3: TGCGCCAGTGGGACAGGGGGCTGGAGGGAGCAGTTCTTC.

The chain links TRBV7-6 to TRBJ2-5; D is uncertain. Germline CDR1 is SGHVS and CDR2 is FNYEAQ. Trimming shortened V by 7 bases and J by 0 bases, and 6 bases separated the two germline ends. The CDR3 is 12 residues long. The CDR3 DNA reads TGTGCCAGCACCCCGGACCAAGAGACCCAGTACTTC. It codes for CASTPDQETQYF.

This clonotype was found a few times. The genes are TRBV7-9 and TRBJ1-5; D perhaps matches TRBD1 (6 bases). Germline V gene data show CDR1 as SEHNR and CDR2 as FQNEAQ (reference sequence). This CDR3 is 13 amino acids long. Trimming pared 5 bases from V and 7 bases from J, leaving 12 bases between. Here the CDR3 reads CASSIGGQQPQHF. CDR3 coding DNA: TGTGCCAGCAGCATAGGGGGGCAGCAGCCCCAGCATTTT. The whole variable domain, filled in from reference TRBV7-9 and TRBJ1-5, reads DTGVSQNPRHKITKRGQNVTFRCDPISEHNRLYWYRQTLGQGPEFLTYFQNEAQLEKSRLLSDRFSAERPKGSFSTLEIQRTEQGDSAMYLCASSIGGQQPQHFGDGTRLSIL.

The V and J genes are TRBV20-1 and TRBJ2-3; unclear D gene. Trimming took 3 bases from V and 4 from J, leaving 11 bases between them. The CDR3 is made up of 13 amino acids. Germline V gene lookup returns CDR1 DFQATT and CDR2 SNEGSKA (reference sequence). The CDR3 sequence: CSASPKLPDTQYF. The CDR3 coding sequence is TGCAGTGCTAGCCCCAAGCTGCCAGATACGCAGTATTTT.

This clonotype was observed many times. The chain combines TRBV7-6 with TRBJ2-1; tentatively, D is TRBD2 (6 bases). CDR3 size: 16 residues. V lost 1 base and J lost 2, with 12 bases in between. Germline assignment: CDR1 SGHVS and CDR2 FNYEAQ. For the CDR3, the DNA is TGTGCCAGCAGCTTAGGGGGGACTTCCACCTACAATGAGCAGTTCTTC. It translates to CASSLGGTSTYNEQFF.

The CDR3, as DNA: TGCAGTGCTAGAGACATTCAACGAGGGGGTAGCAATCAGCCCCAGCATTTT. Residues: CSARDIQRGGSNQPQHF. This sequence joins TRBV20-1 and TRBJ1-5; D perhaps matches TRBD1 (6 bases). V lost 0 bases and J 0 bases, leaving 15 bases between the germline ends. Germline CDR1 and CDR2: DFQATT and SNEGSKA (reference sequence). This CDR3 comprises 17 residues.

The rearrangement joins TRBV6-5 to TRBJ2-1; the D gene is possibly TRBD2 (7 bases). In germline, CDR1 is MNHEY, CDR2 SVGAGI. The V gene lost 0 bases and the J gene lost 6 bases, with 12 bases spanning the gap. CDR3 length: 15 amino acids. The CDR3 loop is CASSYSGGGVNEQFF. In DNA, the CDR3 is TGTGCCAGCAGTTACTCGGGGGGGGGCGTCAATGAGCAGTTCTTC.

This clonotype was counted ten times or more. The chain uses TRBV7-2 and TRBJ2-6; D uncertain. The CDR3 length is 14 residues. Germline V lookup: CDR1 SGHTA, CDR2 FQGNSA. Trimming stripped 1 base from V and 12 bases from J, with 13 bases between. The CDR3 DNA sequence: TGTGCCAGCAGCTTAGACTTCGCAGTCACCGTCCTGACTTTC. Encoded protein: CASSLDFAVTVLTF.

This clonotype was detected a few times. The V gene is TRBV14, the J gene TRBJ2-1; D is possibly TRBD1 (5 bases). Germline V gene lookup returns CDR1 SGHDN and CDR2 FVKESK. V was shortened by 1 base and J by 1 base, with 14 bases between the two germline ends. The length of the CDR3 is 17 residues. The CDR3 DNA reads as TGTGCCAGCAGCCAAGGTCTGGGGCCTGGGTCCTACAATGAGCAGTTCTTC. Translated: CASSQGLGPGSYNEQFF.

This clonotype appeared many times. The chain recombines TRBV12-3 or TRBV12-4 with TRBJ2-3; weak D call: TRBD2 (6 bases). V lost 4 bases, J lost 3 bases, and 14 bases lay in between. This CDR3 contains 15 residues. CDR3 region: CASSSYRSGTDTQYF. CDR3 sequence (DNA): TGTGCCAGCAGTTCCTACCGTAGCGGTACAGATACGCAGTATTTT.

The V gene is TRBV14, the J gene TRBJ2-7; 8 nucleotides line up with TRBD2. CDR1 and CDR2 (germline): SGHDN, FVKESK. The V and J ends lost 4 bases and 2 bases, in that order; junction bases with no gene match: 7. This CDR3 region has 15 residues. As DNA, the CDR3 is TGTGCCAGCAGCCGCTGGGATAGCGGGACCTACGAGCAGTACTTC. Translation gives CASSRWDSGTYEQYF. The entire variable domain, with the rest obtained from reference TRBV14 and TRBJ2-7, is as follows: EAGVTQFPSHSVIEKGQTVTLRCDPISGHDNLYWYRRVMGKEIKFLLHFVKESKQDESGMPNNRFLAERTGGTYSTLKVQPAELEDSGVYFCASSRWDSGTYEQYFGPGTRLTVT.

This clonotype was seen a few times. Here the CDR3 reads CASRTGLEAFF. For the CDR3, the DNA is TGTGCCAGCAGGACAGGGCTTGAAGCTTTCTTT. The chain combines TRBV28 with TRBJ1-1; 7 bases line up with TRBD1. The trim removed 6 bases at V and 7 bases at J, leaving 2 bases unmatched. CDR3 length: 11 residues. CDR1 and CDR2 from the germline V gene are MDHEN and SYDVKM. Variable domain in full (rest from reference TRBV28 and TRBJ1-1): DVKVTQSSRYLVKRTGEKVFLECVQDMDHENMFWYRQDPGLGLRLIYFSYDVKMKEKGDIPEGYSVSREKKERFSLILESASTNQTSMYLCASRTGLEAFFGQGTRLTVV.